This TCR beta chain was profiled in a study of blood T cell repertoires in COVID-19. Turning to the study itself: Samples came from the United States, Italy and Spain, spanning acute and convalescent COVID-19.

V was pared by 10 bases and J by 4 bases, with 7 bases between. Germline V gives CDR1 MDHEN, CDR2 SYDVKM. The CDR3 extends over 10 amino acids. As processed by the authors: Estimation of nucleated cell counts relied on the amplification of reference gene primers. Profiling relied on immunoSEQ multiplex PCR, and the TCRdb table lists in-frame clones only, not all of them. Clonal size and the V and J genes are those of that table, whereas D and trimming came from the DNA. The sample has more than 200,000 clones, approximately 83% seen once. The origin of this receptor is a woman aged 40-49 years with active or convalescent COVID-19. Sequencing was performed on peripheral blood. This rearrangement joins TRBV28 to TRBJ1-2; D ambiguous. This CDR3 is CATPSYGYTF. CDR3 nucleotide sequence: TGTGCCACCCCCTCCTATGGCTACACCTTC.